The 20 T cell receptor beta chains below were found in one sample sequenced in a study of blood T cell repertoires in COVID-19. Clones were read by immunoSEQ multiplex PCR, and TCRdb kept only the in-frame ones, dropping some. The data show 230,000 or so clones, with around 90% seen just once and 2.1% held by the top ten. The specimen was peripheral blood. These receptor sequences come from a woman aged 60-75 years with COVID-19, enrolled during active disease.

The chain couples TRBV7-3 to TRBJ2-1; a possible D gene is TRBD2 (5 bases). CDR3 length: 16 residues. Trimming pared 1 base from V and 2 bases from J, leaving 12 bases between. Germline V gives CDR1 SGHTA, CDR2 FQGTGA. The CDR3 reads CASSLNSGSAYNEQFF. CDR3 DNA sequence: TGTGCCAGCAGCTTAAACAGTGGGAGCGCCTACAATGAGCAGTTCTTC.

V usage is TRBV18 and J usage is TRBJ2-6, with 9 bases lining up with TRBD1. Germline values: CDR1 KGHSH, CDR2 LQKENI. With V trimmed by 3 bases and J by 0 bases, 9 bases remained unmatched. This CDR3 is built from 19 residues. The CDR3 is CASSPVLQGASSGANVLTF. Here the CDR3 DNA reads TGTGCCAGCTCACCCGTCTTACAGGGGGCGAGCTCTGGGGCCAACGTCCTGACTTTC.

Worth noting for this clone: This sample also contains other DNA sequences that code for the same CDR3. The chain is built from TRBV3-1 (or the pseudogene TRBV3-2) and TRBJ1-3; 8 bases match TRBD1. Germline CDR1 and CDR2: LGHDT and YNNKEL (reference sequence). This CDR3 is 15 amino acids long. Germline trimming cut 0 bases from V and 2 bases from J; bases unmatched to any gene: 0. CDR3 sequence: CASSQDRGPGNTIYF. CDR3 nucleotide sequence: TGTGCCAGCAGCCAAGACAGGGGGCCTGGAAACACCATATATTTT.

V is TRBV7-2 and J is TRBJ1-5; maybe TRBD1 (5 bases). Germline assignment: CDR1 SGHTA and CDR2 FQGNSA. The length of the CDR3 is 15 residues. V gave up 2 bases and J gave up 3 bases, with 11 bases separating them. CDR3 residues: CASSLSSRDNQPQHF. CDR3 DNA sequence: TGTGCCAGCAGCTTAAGCTCCAGGGACAATCAGCCCCAGCATTTT.

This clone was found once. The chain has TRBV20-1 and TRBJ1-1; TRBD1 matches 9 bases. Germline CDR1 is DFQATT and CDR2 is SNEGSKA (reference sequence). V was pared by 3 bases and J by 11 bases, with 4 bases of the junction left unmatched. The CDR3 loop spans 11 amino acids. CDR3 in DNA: TGCAGTGCTAGCCGGACAGGGGATGCTTTCTTT. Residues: CSASRTGDAFF.

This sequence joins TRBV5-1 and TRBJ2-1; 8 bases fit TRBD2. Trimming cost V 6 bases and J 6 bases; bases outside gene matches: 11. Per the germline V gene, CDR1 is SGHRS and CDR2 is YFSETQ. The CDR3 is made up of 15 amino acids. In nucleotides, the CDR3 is TGCGCCAGCACCTTCGGCGGGGGGAGGGGCAATGAGCAGTTCTTC. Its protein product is CASTFGGGRGNEQFF.

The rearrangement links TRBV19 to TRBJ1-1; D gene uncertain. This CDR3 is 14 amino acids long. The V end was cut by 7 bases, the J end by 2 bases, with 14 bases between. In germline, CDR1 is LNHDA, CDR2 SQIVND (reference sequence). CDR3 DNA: TGTGCCAGTAACGATGCCCGGAGAAACACTGAAGCTTTCTTT. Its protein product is CASNDARRNTEAFF.

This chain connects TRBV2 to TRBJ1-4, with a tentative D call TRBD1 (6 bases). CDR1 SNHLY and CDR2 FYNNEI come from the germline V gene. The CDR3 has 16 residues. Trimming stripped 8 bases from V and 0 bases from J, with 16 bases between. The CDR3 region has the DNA TGTGCCAGCGGGGGGGCAGGAGAAGCAACTAATGAAAAACTGTTTTTT. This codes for CASGGAGEATNEKLFF.

CDR3 amino acids: CASSQDGTGTSPLHF. Written as DNA, the CDR3 is TGTGCCAGCAGCCAAGATGGGACAGGGACATCACCCCTCCACTTT. The genes are TRBV14 and TRBJ1-6; 9 bases match TRBD1. Trimming cost V 0 bases and J 10 bases; bases outside gene matches: 4. This CDR3 comprises 15 residues. CDR1 and CDR2 from the germline V gene are SGHDN and FVKESK.

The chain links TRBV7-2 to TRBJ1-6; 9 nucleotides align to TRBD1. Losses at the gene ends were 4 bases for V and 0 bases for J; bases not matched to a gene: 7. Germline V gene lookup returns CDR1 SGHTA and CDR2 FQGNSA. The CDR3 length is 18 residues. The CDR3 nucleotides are TGTGCCAGCAGCTCGGGCGGGACAGGGAGCTCCTATAATTCACCCCTCCACTTT. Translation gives CASSSGGTGSSYNSPLHF.

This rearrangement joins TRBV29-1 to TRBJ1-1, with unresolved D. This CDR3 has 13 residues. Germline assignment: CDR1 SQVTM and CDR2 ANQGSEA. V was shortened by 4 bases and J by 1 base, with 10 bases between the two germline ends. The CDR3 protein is CSVGGRTNTEAFF. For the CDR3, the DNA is TGCAGCGTTGGTGGGAGGACGAACACTGAAGCTTTCTTT.

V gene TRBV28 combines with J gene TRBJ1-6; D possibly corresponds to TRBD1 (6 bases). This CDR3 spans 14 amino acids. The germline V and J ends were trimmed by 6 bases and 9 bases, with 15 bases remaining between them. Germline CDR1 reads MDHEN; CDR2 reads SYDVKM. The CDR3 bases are TGTGCCAGCAGCTACAGGGTATTAATTTCACCCCTCCACTTT. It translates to CASSYRVLISPLHF.

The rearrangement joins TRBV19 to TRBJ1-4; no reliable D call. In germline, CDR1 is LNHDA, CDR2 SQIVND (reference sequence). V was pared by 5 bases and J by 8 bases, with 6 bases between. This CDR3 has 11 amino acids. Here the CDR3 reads CASSSTEKLFF. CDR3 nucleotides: TGTGCCAGTAGTTCGACAGAAAAACTGTTTTTT.

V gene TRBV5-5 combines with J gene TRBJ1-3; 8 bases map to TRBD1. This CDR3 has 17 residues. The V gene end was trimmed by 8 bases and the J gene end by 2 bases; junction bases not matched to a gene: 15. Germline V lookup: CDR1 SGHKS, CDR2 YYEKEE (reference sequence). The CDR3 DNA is TGTGCCAGAACGACAGGGGTCTCCTCTGACGCTGGAAACACCATATATTTT. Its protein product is CARTTGVSSDAGNTIYF.

The CDR3: CASSIQGGGSPLHF. CDR3 nucleotide sequence: TGTGCCAGTAGTATCCAAGGGGGTGGTTCACCCCTCCACTTT. The J gene is TRBJ1-6, the V gene TRBV19, with D possibly TRBD1 on 6 matching bases. V was clipped by 3 bases and J by 9 bases, with 12 bases between them. The germline CDR1 and CDR2 sequences are LNHDA and SQIVND (reference sequence). CDR3 length: 14 residues.

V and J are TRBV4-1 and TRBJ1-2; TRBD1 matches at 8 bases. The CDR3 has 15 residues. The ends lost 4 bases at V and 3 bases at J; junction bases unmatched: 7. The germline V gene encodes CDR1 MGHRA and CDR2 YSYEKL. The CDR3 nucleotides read TGCGCCAGCAGCCCGACAGGGGCGGCGGACTATGGCTACACCTTC. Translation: CASSPTGAADYGYTF.

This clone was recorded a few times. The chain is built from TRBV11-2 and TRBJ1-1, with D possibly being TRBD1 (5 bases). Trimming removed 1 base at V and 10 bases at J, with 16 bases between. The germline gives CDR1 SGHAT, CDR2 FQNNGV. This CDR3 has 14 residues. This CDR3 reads CASSLVGQAWVAFF. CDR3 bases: TGTGCCAGCAGCTTAGTGGGGCAGGCATGGGTAGCTTTCTTT.

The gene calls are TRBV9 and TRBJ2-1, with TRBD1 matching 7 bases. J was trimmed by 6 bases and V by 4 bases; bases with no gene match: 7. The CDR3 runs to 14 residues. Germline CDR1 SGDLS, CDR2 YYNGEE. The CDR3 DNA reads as TGTGCCAGCAGCCGAAAGGGGGCTTCCAATGAGCAGTTCTTC. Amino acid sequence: CASSRKGASNEQFF.

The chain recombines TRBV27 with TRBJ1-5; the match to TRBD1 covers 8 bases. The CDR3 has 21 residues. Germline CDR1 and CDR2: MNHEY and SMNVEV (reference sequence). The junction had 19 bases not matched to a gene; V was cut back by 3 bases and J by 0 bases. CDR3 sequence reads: CASSFDSDRARKLYSNQPQHF. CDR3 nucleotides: TGTGCCAGCAGTTTTGACTCGGACAGGGCCCGAAAATTGTATAGCAATCAGCCCCAGCATTTT.

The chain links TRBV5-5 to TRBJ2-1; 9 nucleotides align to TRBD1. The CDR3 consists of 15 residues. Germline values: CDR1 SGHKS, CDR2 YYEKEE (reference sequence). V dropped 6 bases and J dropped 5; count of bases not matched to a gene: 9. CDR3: CASNSKGTGNNEQFF. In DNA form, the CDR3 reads TGTGCCAGCAACTCCAAGGGGACAGGGAACAATGAGCAGTTCTTC.